This T cell receptor (beta chain) was identified in a study of T cells in localized non-small cell lung cancer. Generated by immunoSEQ multiplex PCR, the TCRdb table keeps only in-frame clones and is missing some. Seen here are tens of thousands of clones, 84% observed once, and the top ten hold around 2.8%. Study conclusions and caveats: Increased T cell density in blood showed an association with longer overall survival. Turning up in adjacent lung were a median approximately 60 of the top 100 tumor clones.

Per germline, CDR1 LNHNV and CDR2 YYDKDF (reference sequence). V gave up 0 bases and J gave up 6 bases, with 12 bases separating them. This CDR3 is built from 15 residues. Of note for this clone: Its antigen is not identified.

The TCR sequence derives from a man aged 35 to 69 with stage I lung adenocarcinoma. The chain has TRBV15 and TRBJ2-1, with D hard to call. The sample in question was peripheral blood, obtained before any cancer treatment. The CDR3 spells CATSRDLVRANEQFF. The CDR3 DNA sequence: TGTGCCACCAGCAGAGATTTAGTACGGGCCAATGAGCAGTTCTTC.